Each of the 21 T cell receptor beta chains below was sequenced from the same sample in a study of T cells expressing NK-cell markers. TCRdb reworked the 5' RACE reads into one entry per CDR3 protein, no DNA. The table for this sample gives about 150,000 distinct CDR3 sequences. Sequencing was carried out using blood T cells: a sorted CD56 or NKG2C T cell subset, CD4+ or CD8+ T cells, or bulk PBMC T cells (not recorded which). These receptor sequences come from a woman aged 50 to 65 in good health.

The chain has TRBV28 and TRBJ2-1; absent DNA, TCRdb's TRBD2 call cannot be checked. The CDR3 totals 16 residues. Germline V gene lookup returns CDR1 MDHEN and CDR2 SYDVKM. CDR3: CASSLREGLTYNEQFF.

V and J are TRBV2 and TRBJ2-5. Per germline, CDR1 SNHLY and CDR2 FYNNEI. The CDR3 runs 14 residues. CDR3 amino acids: CASSESDLGETQYF.

This chain connects TRBV6-1 to TRBJ1-5. Germline loops: CDR1 MNHNS, CDR2 SASEGT. The CDR3 extends over 15 amino acids. The CDR3 region is CASSEGSQTNQPQHF.

The chain combines TRBV4-1 with TRBJ2-2. Germline V lookup: CDR1 MGHRA, CDR2 YSYEKL. CDR3 size: 14 residues. CDR3 sequence reads: CASSQESDPGELFF.

This rearrangement joins TRBV27 to TRBJ2-5; TCRdb's D gene call, TRBD1, goes unchecked for lack of DNA. The CDR3 loop spans 13 amino acids. Germline lookup yields CDR1 MNHEY and CDR2 SMNVEV (reference sequence). The CDR3 sequence: CASSLLGAETQYF.

This clonotype is medium-sized by frequency. V gene TRBV3-1 combines with J gene TRBJ2-2; TCRdb names TRBD1, which stays unverified in the absence of DNA. Germline V gives CDR1 LGHDT, CDR2 YNNKEL (reference sequence). The CDR3 spans 15 residues. The CDR3 loop reads CASSPRPGAGGELFF.

V usage is TRBV4-1 and J usage is TRBJ2-1; as DNA is missing, the TRBD1 call by TCRdb cannot be tested. Germline values: CDR1 MGHRA, CDR2 YSYEKL. This CDR3 is built from 14 residues. CDR3 protein: CASSQNRDRNEQFF.

This chain joins TRBV5-1 and TRBJ2-1; TCRdb indicates TRBD1, and absent DNA this call remains unverified. The CDR3 is 15 residues long. Germline V gives CDR1 SGHRS, CDR2 YFSETQ. CDR3 region: CASSDSGTGVVEQFF.

The gene calls are TRBV20-1 and TRBJ1-5; TCRdb's D gene call, TRBD1, goes unchecked for lack of DNA. Looked up from germline, CDR1 is DFQATT and CDR2 is SNEGSKA (reference sequence). The CDR3 consists of 13 residues. The CDR3 region is CSAGGQVYQPQHF.

V gene TRBV29-1 combines with J gene TRBJ2-1; lacking DNA, the TRBD2 call made by TCRdb goes unchecked. Germline V gene data show CDR1 as SQVTM and CDR2 as ANQGSEA. This CDR3 has 13 residues. CDR3 sequence: CSVFPGTMNEQFF.

The CDR3 region is CASSLLAGSDEQFF. The chain employs TRBV11-2 and TRBJ2-1; the TCRdb call, TRBD2, lacks DNA for checking. The CDR3 sequence is 14 residues long. CDR1 is SGHAT, CDR2 FQNNGV, per germline. The full variable domain, completed using reference TRBV11-2 and TRBJ2-1, is EAGVAQSPRYKIIEKRQSVAFWCNPISGHATLYWYQQILGQGPKLLIQFQNNGVVDDSQLPKDRFSAERLKGVDSTLKIQPAKLEDSAVYLCASSLLAGSDEQFFGPGTRLTVL.

The J gene is TRBJ2-7, the V gene TRBV7-2. The CDR3 has 14 amino acids. Looked up from germline, CDR1 is SGHTA and CDR2 is FQGNSA. The CDR3 region is CASSLVASFNEQYF.

The rearrangement joins TRBV7-9 to TRBJ1-1; lacking DNA, the TRBD1 call made by TCRdb goes unchecked. Germline V gives CDR1 SEHNR, CDR2 FQNEAQ (reference sequence). The CDR3 sequence is 14 residues long. The CDR3 here is CASRPGAGNTEAFF. The full variable domain, rest sourced from reference TRBV7-9 and TRBJ1-1, is DTGVSQNPRHKITKRGQNVTFRCDPISEHNRLYWYRQTLGQGPEFLTYFQNEAQLEKSRLLSDRFSAERPKGSFSTLEIQRTEQGDSAMYLCASRPGAGNTEAFFGQGTRLTVV.

This chain connects TRBV2 to TRBJ2-6. This CDR3 is 15 amino acids long. Germline V CDR1 and CDR2: SNHLY, FYNNEI. The CDR3 here is CASSDGSSGANVLTF.

The chain combines TRBV12-3 or TRBV12-4 with TRBJ2-2; the D call of TRBD1 rests on TCRdb alone, since no DNA is present to check it. The CDR3 extends over 11 amino acids. This CDR3 reads CASSPLGELFF.

V usage is TRBV27 and J usage is TRBJ2-7; TCRdb returns TRBD1, unconfirmable since there is no DNA. This CDR3 is built from 13 residues. Germline CDR1 and CDR2: MNHEY and SMNVEV (reference sequence). The CDR3 sequence: CASRVGTGHEQYF.

This chain connects TRBV4-2 to TRBJ2-7. The CDR3 loop spans 16 amino acids. The germline V gene encodes CDR1 LGHNA and CDR2 YNFKEQ. The CDR3 spells CASSQDPIGRGIEQYF.

This chain links TRBV4-1 with TRBJ1-2. The CDR3 length is 14 residues. Germline V lookup: CDR1 MGHRA, CDR2 YSYEKL. The CDR3 loop is CASSQYPGSQGYTF.

V is TRBV27 and J is TRBJ2-7; as DNA is missing, the TRBD1 call by TCRdb cannot be tested. The germline CDR1 and CDR2 sequences are MNHEY and SMNVEV (reference sequence). The CDR3 covers 13 residues. CDR3 protein: CASRTQGAGEQYF.

This rearrangement joins TRBV20-1 to TRBJ1-5. The CDR3 totals 12 residues. Germline CDR1 DFQATT, CDR2 SNEGSKA (reference sequence). The CDR3 sequence: CSARKGRQPQHF.

The chain recombines TRBV7-9 with TRBJ2-3; TCRdb's D call of TRBD2 is untestable without DNA. This CDR3 region has 15 residues. CDR1 and CDR2 from the germline V gene are SEHNR and FQNEAQ (reference sequence). The CDR3 is CASSSGLADTDTQYF.